What follows are 24 T cell receptor beta chains derived from one specimen sequenced in a study of radiation and T cells in renal cell carcinoma. Only in-frame clones appear in the TCRdb table, and some are missing; sequencing was by immunoSEQ multiplex PCR. Found here are under 150,000 clones, about 81% of them singletons; the top ten hold 1.9%. Time point indicated: blood 2 weeks post-SBRT. The treatment denotes: 15 Gy SBRT to primary tumor, nephrectomy 4 weeks later. Material: blood, obtained from a patient whose treatment included radiotherapy and nephrectomy. Receptor source: a woman in her sixties with renal cell carcinoma.

The V call is TRBV6-6, the J call TRBJ2-5; D uncertain. The CDR3 contains 14 residues. Trimming removed 5 bases at V and 5 bases at J, with 15 bases between. The V gene's germline CDR1 is MNHNY and CDR2 SVGAGI (reference sequence). CDR3 nucleotides: TGTGCCAGCAGTGGACGAGAGGTTGGGGAGACCCAGTACTTC. It yields the protein CASSGREVGETQYF.

This chain's CDR3 is CASSESRYGNTIYF. The CDR3 DNA reads TGTGCCAGCAGTGAAAGCCGCTACGGAAACACCATATATTTT. This chain uses TRBV25-1 with TRBJ1-3; D remains ambiguous. The V gene lost 2 bases and the J gene lost 4 bases, with 9 bases spanning the gap. Germline assignment: CDR1 MGHDK and CDR2 SYGVNS. The CDR3 is 14 amino acids.

This clone is a singleton in its sample. The V gene is TRBV28, the J gene TRBJ1-4, with 9 positions matching TRBD1. The germline gives CDR1 MDHEN, CDR2 SYDVKM. The V and J ends lost 3 bases and 4 bases, in that order; junction bases with no gene match: 6. This CDR3 has 16 residues. The CDR3 loop is CASSFSPGQGNEKLFF. The CDR3 DNA reads as TGTGCCAGCAGTTTCTCTCCGGGACAGGGTAATGAAAAACTGTTTTTT.

The chain combines TRBV10-3 with TRBJ2-1, with 14 bases aligning to TRBD2. Losses at the gene ends were 3 bases for V and 9 bases for J; bases not matched to a gene: 10. The CDR3 runs 17 residues. Germline CDR1 reads ENHRY; CDR2 reads SYGVKD. For the CDR3, the DNA is TGTGCCATCAGTGAAGCCGGGACTAGCGGGAGCATGGTTGAGCAGTTCTTC. This translates into CAISEAGTSGSMVEQFF.

This clone was recorded only once. The chain links TRBV9 to TRBJ2-1, with 9 nucleotides matching TRBD2. The germline V gene encodes CDR1 SGDLS and CDR2 YYNGEE. The CDR3 sequence is 13 residues long. J gave up 9 bases and V 3 bases, and 4 bases lay outside the gene matches. CDR3 loop: CASSEGLAFEQFF. In DNA, the CDR3 is TGTGCCAGCAGCGAGGGACTAGCCTTTGAGCAGTTCTTC.

The V and J genes are TRBV9 and TRBJ2-3; possible D gene TRBD1, 6 bases. Between the trimmed V and J ends, which lost 3 bases and 2 bases, there was a span of 13 bases. This CDR3 is 15 amino acids long. In germline, CDR1 is SGDLS, CDR2 YYNGEE. The chain's CDR3 is CASSDRGHNTDTQYF. The CDR3 DNA sequence: TGTGCCAGCAGCGACCGGGGACATAACACAGATACGCAGTATTTT.

This sequence joins TRBV4-1 and TRBJ2-1; unclear D gene. Per the germline V gene, CDR1 is MGHRA and CDR2 is YSYEKL. The V end lost 0 bases, the J end lost 8 bases, and 5 bases lay between the germline ends. This CDR3 region has 12 residues. CDR3 sequence reads: CASSQEVDEQFF. The CDR3 DNA sequence: TGCGCCAGCAGCCAAGAGGTGGATGAGCAGTTCTTC.

The sample holds one count of this clone. The chain combines TRBV29-1 with TRBJ1-3; 7 bases line up with TRBD1. This CDR3 has 14 amino acids. Germline CDR1 and CDR2: SQVTM and ANQGSEA. The V segment lost 4 bases and the J segment 3 bases; nucleotides outside the gene matches: 6. Here the CDR3 DNA reads TGCAGCGTTGTCTCAGGGGGGGTTGGAAACACCATATATTTT. This encodes CSVVSGGVGNTIYF. Supplemented by reference TRBV29-1 and TRBJ1-3, the full variable domain reads SAVISQKPSRDICQRGTSLTIQCQVDSQVTMMFWYRQQPGQSLTLIATANQGSEATYESGFVIDKFPISRPNLTFSTLTVSNMSPEDSSIYLCSVVSGGVGNTIYFGEGSWLTVV.

This sequence joins TRBV5-5 and TRBJ2-3; D remains ambiguous. Between the trimmed V and J ends, which lost 0 bases and 6 bases, there was a span of 5 bases. The CDR3 runs to 12 residues. Germline V gene data show CDR1 as SGHKS and CDR2 as YYEKEE (reference sequence). The CDR3 DNA follows: TGTGCCAGCAGCTTGGAACCTGATACGCAGTATTTT. Translation gives CASSLEPDTQYF.

The V call is TRBV25-1, the J call TRBJ2-5, with 7 bases fitting TRBD2. The CDR3 consists of 15 residues. J was trimmed by 4 bases and V by 4 bases; bases with no gene match: 9. Germline lookup yields CDR1 MGHDK and CDR2 SYGVNS. The CDR3 is CASSGPIAGAETQYF. Here the CDR3 DNA reads TGTGCCAGCAGTGGGCCGATAGCGGGTGCAGAGACCCAGTACTTC. Full variable domain (outside the CDR3, taken from reference TRBV25-1 and TRBJ2-5): EADIYQTPRYLVIGTGKKITLECSQTMGHDKMYWYQQDPGMELHLIHYSYGVNSTEKGDLSSESTVSRIRTEHFPLTLESARPSHTSQYLCASSGPIAGAETQYFGPGTRLLVL.

The chain is built from TRBV6-1 and TRBJ2-7; TRBD2 aligns across 8 bases. Germline V gene sequence: CDR1 MNHNS, CDR2 SASEGT. The CDR3 is 15 residues long. V was pared by 2 bases and J by 6 bases, with 9 bases of the junction left unmatched. CDR3 in DNA: TGTGCCAGCAGTGAATTTGACGGGGGGGCCCTCGAGCAGTACTTC. Amino acids: CASSEFDGGALEQYF.

The chain links TRBV7-2 to TRBJ2-7; 8 bases align to TRBD2. Germline V lookup: CDR1 SGHTA, CDR2 FQGNSA. This CDR3 contains 15 residues. Trimming took 4 bases from V and 4 from J; bases not matched to a gene: 9. The CDR3 loop is CASSSAGGGGYEQYF. CDR3 DNA: TGTGCCAGCAGCTCCGCGGGGGGCGGCGGTTACGAGCAGTACTTC.

The chain recombines TRBV19 with TRBJ1-2, with TRBD1 matching over 9 bases. Germline loops: CDR1 LNHDA, CDR2 SQIVND (reference sequence). With V trimmed by 3 bases and J by 6 bases, 11 bases remained unmatched. The CDR3 is 16 residues long. The DNA of the CDR3 is TGTGCCAGTAGTATCCCTGGGACAGGGAAAACCAATGGCTACACCTTC. Translated: CASSIPGTGKTNGYTF.

This rearrangement joins TRBV7-6 to TRBJ1-1; D gene uncertain. This CDR3 comprises 12 residues. Germline loops: CDR1 SGHVS, CDR2 FNYEAQ. Between the trimmed V and J ends, which lost 3 bases and 1 base, there was a span of 3 bases. CDR3 amino acids: CASSFQNTEAFF. In DNA form, the CDR3 reads TGTGCCAGCAGCTTTCAGAACACTGAAGCTTTCTTT.

V usage is TRBV7-9 and J usage is TRBJ1-5; no firm D call. Germline CDR1 reads SEHNR; CDR2 reads FQNEAQ (reference sequence). This CDR3 has 14 amino acids. V lost 1 base, J lost 4 bases, and 8 bases lay in between. The CDR3 DNA sequence: TGTGCCAGCAGCTTAGGCGGGGAAAATCAGCCCCAGCATTTT. It translates to CASSLGGENQPQHF.

The V and J genes are TRBV4-3 and TRBJ2-7; D possibly corresponds to TRBD2 (5 bases). Trimming left V 0 bases short and J 6 bases short, with 12 bases between. There are 14 residues in the CDR3. CDR1 and CDR2 (germline): LGHNA, YSLEER. The CDR3: CASSQERARSEQYF. The CDR3 DNA sequence: TGCGCCAGCAGCCAAGAGCGGGCCAGGTCCGAGCAGTACTTC.

Only one count was recorded for this clone. The rearrangement uses TRBV6-5 and TRBJ2-5, with D possibly called TRBD1 or TRBD2 (5 bases each). Germline V gene lookup returns CDR1 MNHEY and CDR2 SVGAGI. The CDR3 extends over 13 amino acids. Trimming removed 5 bases from V and 4 bases from J, with 11 bases in between. CDR3 in DNA: TGTGCCAGCAGTCCTCCTGGGGGAGAGACCCAGTACTTC. Residues: CASSPPGGETQYF.

This clone turned up a few times. The rearrangement uses TRBV19 and TRBJ1-5, with 7 bases matching TRBD1. V was clipped by 3 bases and J by 6 bases; unmatched bases: 5. The CDR3 sequence is 14 residues long. CDR1 is LNHDA and CDR2 is SQIVND in the germline V gene (reference sequence). The CDR3 DNA follows: TGTGCCAGTAGTATGGGGAACAGGGGTCAGCCCCAGCATTTT. It yields the protein CASSMGNRGQPQHF.

The J gene is TRBJ1-5, the V gene TRBV19; 7 nucleotides line up with TRBD1. The CDR3 contains 16 residues. Trimming cost V 6 bases and J 3 bases; bases outside gene matches: 11. Germline V gene sequence: CDR1 LNHDA, CDR2 SQIVND (reference sequence). CDR3 residues: CASRDLLGTDNQPQHF. The CDR3 DNA reads TGTGCCAGTAGAGATCTCTTGGGGACAGACAATCAGCCCCAGCATTTT.

The V gene is TRBV6-6, the J gene TRBJ1-3; TRBD1 matches at 11 bases. In germline, CDR1 is MNHNY, CDR2 SVGAGI (reference sequence). With V trimmed by 6 bases and J by 2 bases, 3 bases remained unmatched. This CDR3 is built from 15 residues. CDR3 nucleotides: TGTGCCAGCAGCCTGGGACAGGGGGCTGGAAACACCATATATTTT. Translated, it gives CASSLGQGAGNTIYF.

The chain uses TRBV11-2 and TRBJ2-3; 8 bases are a match to TRBD1. V dropped 0 bases and J dropped 1; count of bases not matched to a gene: 3. Germline CDR1 and CDR2: SGHAT and FQNNGV. This CDR3 has 16 residues. DNA of the CDR3: TGTGCCAGCAGCTTAGATGCAGGGGGCGGCACAGATACGCAGTATTTT. Its protein is CASSLDAGGGTDTQYF.

The gene calls are TRBV5-1 and TRBJ2-3; 9 bases are shared with TRBD2. CDR1 is SGHRS and CDR2 is YFSETQ in the germline V gene. Unmatched junction bases numbered 3, after V lost 4 bases and J lost 0 bases. This CDR3 is built from 15 residues. CDR3 in amino acids: CASSASGDSTDTQYF. CDR3 DNA sequence: TGCGCCAGCAGCGCTAGCGGGGATAGCACAGATACGCAGTATTTT.

This chain connects TRBV4-1 to TRBJ1-5; possible D gene TRBD1, 5 bases. The CDR3 sequence is 16 residues long. Germline assignment: CDR1 MGHRA and CDR2 YSYEKL. Between the trimmed V and J ends, which lost 4 bases and 0 bases, there was a span of 13 bases. The CDR3 nucleotides read TGCGCCAGCAGCCGGGGGTTCGGGGGTAGCAATCAGCCCCAGCATTTT. This gives the protein CASSRGFGGSNQPQHF.

V usage is TRBV4-3 and J usage is TRBJ2-1; D gene ambiguous. There are 14 residues in the CDR3. The germline V gene has CDR1 LGHNA and CDR2 YSLEER. Trimming pared 0 bases from V and 3 bases from J, leaving 6 bases between. The CDR3, as DNA: TGCGCCAGCAGCCAAGATTCCAACTACAATGAGCAGTTCTTC. This codes for CASSQDSNYNEQFF.